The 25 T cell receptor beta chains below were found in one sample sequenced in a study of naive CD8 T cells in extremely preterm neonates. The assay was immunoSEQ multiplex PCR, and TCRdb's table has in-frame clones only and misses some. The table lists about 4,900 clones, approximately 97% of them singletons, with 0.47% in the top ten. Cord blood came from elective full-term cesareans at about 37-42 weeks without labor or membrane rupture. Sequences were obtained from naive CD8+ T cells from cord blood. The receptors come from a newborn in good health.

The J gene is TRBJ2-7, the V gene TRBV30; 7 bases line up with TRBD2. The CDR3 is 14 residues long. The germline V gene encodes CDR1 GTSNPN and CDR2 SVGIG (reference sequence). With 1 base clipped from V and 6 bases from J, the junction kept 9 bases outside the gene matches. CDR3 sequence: CAWSDQRGFGEQYF. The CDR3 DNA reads TGTGCCTGGAGTGACCAGCGGGGTTTCGGCGAGCAGTACTTC.

DNA of the CDR3: TGTGCCAGCAGCTTAGCGGGGAGGCACCTCGATACGCAGTATTTT. This encodes CASSLAGRHLDTQYF. V gene TRBV7-8 combines with J gene TRBJ2-3; D may be TRBD2 (6 bases). This CDR3 spans 15 amino acids. Germline loops: CDR1 SGHVS, CDR2 FQNEAQ. The V and J ends lost 0 bases and 6 bases respectively, with 13 bases between them.

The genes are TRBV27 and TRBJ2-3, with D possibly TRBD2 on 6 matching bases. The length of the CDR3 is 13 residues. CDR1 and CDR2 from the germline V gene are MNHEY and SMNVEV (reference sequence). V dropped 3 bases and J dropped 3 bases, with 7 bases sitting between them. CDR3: CASSLAGTDTQYF. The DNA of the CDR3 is TGTGCCAGCAGTTTGGCGGGGACAGATACGCAGTATTTT.

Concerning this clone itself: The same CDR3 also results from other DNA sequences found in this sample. CDR3 loop: CASSLGQDGGWDNSPLHF. As DNA, the CDR3 is TGCGCCAGCAGCCTCGGACAGGATGGAGGTTGGGATAATTCACCCCTCCACTTT. This chain links TRBV5-1 with TRBJ1-6; TRBD1 agrees at 7 bases. The CDR3 spans 18 residues. The germline CDR1 and CDR2 sequences are SGHRS and YFSETQ. The V gene end was trimmed by 4 bases and the J gene end by 5 bases; junction bases not matched to a gene: 15.

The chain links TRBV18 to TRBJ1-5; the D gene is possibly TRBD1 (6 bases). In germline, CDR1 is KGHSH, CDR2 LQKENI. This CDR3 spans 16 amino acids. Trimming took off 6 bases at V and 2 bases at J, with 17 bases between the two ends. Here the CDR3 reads CASSADDRKRNQPQHF. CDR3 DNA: TGTGCCAGCTCGGCTGATGACAGGAAACGCAATCAGCCCCAGCATTTT.

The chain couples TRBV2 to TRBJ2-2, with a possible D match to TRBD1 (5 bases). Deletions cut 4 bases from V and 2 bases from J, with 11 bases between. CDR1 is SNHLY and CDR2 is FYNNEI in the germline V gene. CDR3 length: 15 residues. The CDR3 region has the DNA TGTGCCAGCAGTGGTGAGGACATCAACACCGGGGAGCTGTTTTTT. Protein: CASSGEDINTGELFF.

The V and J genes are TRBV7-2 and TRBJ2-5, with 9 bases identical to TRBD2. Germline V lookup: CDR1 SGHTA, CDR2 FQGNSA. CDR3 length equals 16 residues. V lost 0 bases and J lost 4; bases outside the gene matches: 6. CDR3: CASSLALAGPPETQYF. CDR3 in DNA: TGTGCCAGCAGCTTAGCTCTAGCGGGGCCGCCAGAGACCCAGTACTTC.

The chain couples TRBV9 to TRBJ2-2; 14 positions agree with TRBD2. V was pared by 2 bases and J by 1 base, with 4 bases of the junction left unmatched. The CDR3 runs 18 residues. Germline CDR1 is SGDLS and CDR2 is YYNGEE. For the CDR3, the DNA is TGTGCCAGCAGCGTTGGGGGACTAGCGGGGGTGAACACCGGGGAGCTGTTTTTT. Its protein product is CASSVGGLAGVNTGELFF.

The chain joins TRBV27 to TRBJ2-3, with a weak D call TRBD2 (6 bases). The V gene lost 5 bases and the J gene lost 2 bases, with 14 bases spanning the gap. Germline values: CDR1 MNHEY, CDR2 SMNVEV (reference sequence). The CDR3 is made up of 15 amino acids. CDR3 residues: CASSGLGGPTDTQYF. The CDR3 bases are TGTGCCAGCAGTGGCCTCGGGGGACCCACAGATACGCAGTATTTT.

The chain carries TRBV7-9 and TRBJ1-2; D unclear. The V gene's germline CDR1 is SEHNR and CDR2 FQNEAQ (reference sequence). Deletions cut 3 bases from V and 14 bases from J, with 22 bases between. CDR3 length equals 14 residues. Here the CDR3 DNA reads TGTGCCAGCAGCTTGTCCCCGGGGTCTCTTGCTGGGACCTTC. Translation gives CASSLSPGSLAGTF. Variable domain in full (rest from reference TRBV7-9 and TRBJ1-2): DTGVSQNPRHKITKRGQNVTFRCDPISEHNRLYWYRQTLGQGPEFLTYFQNEAQLEKSRLLSDRFSAERPKGSFSTLEIQRTEQGDSAMYLCASSLSPGSLAGTFGSGTRLTVV.

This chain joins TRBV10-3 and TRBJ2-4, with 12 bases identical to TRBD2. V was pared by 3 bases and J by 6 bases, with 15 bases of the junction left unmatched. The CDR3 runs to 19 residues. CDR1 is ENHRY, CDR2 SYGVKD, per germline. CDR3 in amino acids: CAISEPTSGGPTSGNIQYF. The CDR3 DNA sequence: TGTGCCATCAGTGAACCGACTAGCGGGGGCCCTACTTCTGGAAACATTCAGTACTTC.

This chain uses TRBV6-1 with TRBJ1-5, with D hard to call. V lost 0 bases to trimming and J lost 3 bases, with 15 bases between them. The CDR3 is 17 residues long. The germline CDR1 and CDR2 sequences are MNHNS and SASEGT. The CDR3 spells CASSEATGTWNNQPQHF. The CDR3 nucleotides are TGTGCCAGCAGTGAAGCGACGGGTACGTGGAACAATCAGCCCCAGCATTTT.

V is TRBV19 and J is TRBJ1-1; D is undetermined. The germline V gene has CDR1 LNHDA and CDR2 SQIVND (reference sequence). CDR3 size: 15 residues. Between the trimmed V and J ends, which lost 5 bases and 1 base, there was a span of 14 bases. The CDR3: CASSPRGAENTEAFF. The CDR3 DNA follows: TGTGCCAGTAGTCCCCGAGGCGCTGAGAACACTGAAGCTTTCTTT.

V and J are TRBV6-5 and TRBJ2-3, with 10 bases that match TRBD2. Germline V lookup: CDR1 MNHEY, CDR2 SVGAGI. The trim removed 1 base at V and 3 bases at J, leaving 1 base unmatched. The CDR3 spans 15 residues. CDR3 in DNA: TGTGCCAGCAGTTACTTAGCGGGAGGAACAGATACGCAGTATTTT. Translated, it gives CASSYLAGGTDTQYF.

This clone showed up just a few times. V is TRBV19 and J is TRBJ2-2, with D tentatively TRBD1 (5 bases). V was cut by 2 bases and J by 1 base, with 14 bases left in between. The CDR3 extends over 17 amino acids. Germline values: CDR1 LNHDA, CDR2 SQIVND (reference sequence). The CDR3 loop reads CASSIILGRGNTGELFF. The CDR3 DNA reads TGTGCCAGTAGTATAATTCTGGGGCGTGGGAACACCGGGGAGCTGTTTTTT.

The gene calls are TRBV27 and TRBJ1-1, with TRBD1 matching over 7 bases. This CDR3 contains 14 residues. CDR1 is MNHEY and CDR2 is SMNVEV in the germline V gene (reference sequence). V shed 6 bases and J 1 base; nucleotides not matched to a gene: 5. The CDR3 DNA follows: TGTGCCAGCAGAGGGGGCGCGGGGAACACTGAAGCTTTCTTT. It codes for CASRGGAGNTEAFF.

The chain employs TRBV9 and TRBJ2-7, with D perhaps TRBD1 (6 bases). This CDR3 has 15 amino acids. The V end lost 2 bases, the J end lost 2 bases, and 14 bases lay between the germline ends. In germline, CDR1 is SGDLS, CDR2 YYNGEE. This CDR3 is CASSVGQSPTYEQYF. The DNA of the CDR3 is TGTGCCAGCAGCGTCGGACAGTCCCCTACCTACGAGCAGTACTTC. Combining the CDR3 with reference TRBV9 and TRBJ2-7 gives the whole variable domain DSGVTQTPKHLITATGQRVTLRCSPRSGDLSVYWYQQSLDQGLQFLIQYYNGEERAKGNILERFSAQQFPDLHSELNLSSLELGDSALYFCASSVGQSPTYEQYFGPGTRLTVT.

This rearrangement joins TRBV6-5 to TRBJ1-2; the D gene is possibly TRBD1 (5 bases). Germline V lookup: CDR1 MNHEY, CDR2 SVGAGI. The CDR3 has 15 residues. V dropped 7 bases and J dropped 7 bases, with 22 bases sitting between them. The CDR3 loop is CASTTYQGSNLGYTF. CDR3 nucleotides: TGTGCCAGCACCACATACCAGGGCAGTAATCTTGGCTACACCTTC.

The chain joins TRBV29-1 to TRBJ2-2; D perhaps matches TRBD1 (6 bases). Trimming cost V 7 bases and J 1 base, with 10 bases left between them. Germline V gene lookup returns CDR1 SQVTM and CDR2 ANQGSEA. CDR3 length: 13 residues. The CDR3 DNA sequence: TGCAGCGCCGAACAGGGGAACACCGGGGAGCTGTTTTTT. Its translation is CSAEQGNTGELFF.

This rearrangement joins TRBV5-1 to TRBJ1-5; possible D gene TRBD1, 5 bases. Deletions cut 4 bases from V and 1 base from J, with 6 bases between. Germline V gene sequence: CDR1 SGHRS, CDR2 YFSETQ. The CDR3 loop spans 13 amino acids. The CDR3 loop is CASSPGSNQPQHF. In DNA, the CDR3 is TGCGCCAGCAGCCCAGGGAGCAATCAGCCCCAGCATTTT.

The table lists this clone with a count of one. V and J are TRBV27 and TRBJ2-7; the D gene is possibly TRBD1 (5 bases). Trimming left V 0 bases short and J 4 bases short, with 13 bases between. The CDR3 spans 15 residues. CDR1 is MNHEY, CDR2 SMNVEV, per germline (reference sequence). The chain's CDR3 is CASSLSGVLGYEQYF. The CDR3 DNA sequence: TGTGCCAGCAGTTTATCAGGGGTCCTCGGTTACGAGCAGTACTTC.

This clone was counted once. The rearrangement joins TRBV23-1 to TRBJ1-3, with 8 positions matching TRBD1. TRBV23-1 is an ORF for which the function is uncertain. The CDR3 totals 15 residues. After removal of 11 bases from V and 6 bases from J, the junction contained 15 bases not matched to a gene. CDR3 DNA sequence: TGCGCCTGGGGGAGCAGGGGGCGCTTTAAAAACACCATATATTTT. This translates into CAWGSRGRFKNTIYF.

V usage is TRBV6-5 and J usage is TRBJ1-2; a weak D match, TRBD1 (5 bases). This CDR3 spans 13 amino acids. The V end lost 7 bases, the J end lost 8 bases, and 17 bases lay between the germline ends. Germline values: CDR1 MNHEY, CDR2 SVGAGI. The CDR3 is CASTAGGALGYTF. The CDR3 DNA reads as TGTGCCAGCACTGCCGGTGGGGCTCTCGGCTACACCTTC.

This CDR3 is CASSSLLAHSDYGYTF. The CDR3 DNA sequence: TGTGCCAGCAGTTCCCTTCTCGCCCACAGTGACTATGGCTACACCTTC. V and J are TRBV6-6 and TRBJ1-2; D unresolved. CDR3 length: 16 residues. Germline assignment: CDR1 MNHNY and CDR2 SVGAGI (reference sequence). The ends were cut back, 4 bases at V and 3 bases at J, with 18 bases in the middle.

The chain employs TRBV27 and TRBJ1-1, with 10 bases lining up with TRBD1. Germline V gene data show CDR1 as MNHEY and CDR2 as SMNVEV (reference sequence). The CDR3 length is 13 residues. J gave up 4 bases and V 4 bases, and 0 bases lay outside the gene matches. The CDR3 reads CASSWTGGTEAFF. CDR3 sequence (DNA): TGTGCCAGCAGTTGGACAGGGGGCACTGAAGCTTTCTTT.